The next 10 T cell receptor beta chains were all read from a single sample in a study of human T cells and chemical hapten exposure. The time point here: patch test 1, 2 weeks after DPC sensitization. The treatment is: therapeutic diphenylcyclopropenone sensitization with weekly scalp DPC. MiXCR, run by TCRdb on the RACE reads, gives a single entry per CDR3 protein. The sample yields roughly 70,000 distinct CDR3 sequences, approximately 35% seen once. Sequenced material: whole blood, taken in connection with sensitization to the hapten diphenylcyclopropenone (DPC). Receptors were obtained from a man aged 40-50 years with alopecia areata. Some clones in this sample may be carry-over from other donors' samples.

On this clonotype itself: One base away lies a much larger clone, so this may be a sequencing read error. This chain links TRBV28 with TRBJ1-1; a weak D match, TRBD1 (6 bases). This CDR3 has 15 amino acids. The V and J ends lost 2 bases and 4 bases respectively, with 14 bases between them. CDR1 and CDR2 (germline): MDHEN, SYDVKM. CDR3 sequence (DNA): TGTGCCAGCAGTTTAGTAGGGGGGCGCCCCACTGAAGCTTTCTTT. Its protein is CASSLVGGRPTEAFF.

This clonotype showed up just a few times. This chain connects TRBV2 to TRBJ2-7; 9 nucleotides match TRBD2. Germline values: CDR1 SNHLY, CDR2 FYNNEI. V lost 1 base, J lost 6 bases, and 10 bases stayed unmatched. This CDR3 is built from 16 residues. The CDR3 DNA reads as TGTGCCAGCAGTGAAGATGGCGGGAGGGCCGTCCGCGAGCAGTACTTC. As protein: CASSEDGGRAVREQYF. Supplemented by reference TRBV2 and TRBJ2-7, the full variable domain reads EPEVTQTPSHQVTQMGQEVILRCVPISNHLYFYWYRQILGQKVEFLVSFYNNEISEKSEIFDDQFSVERPDGSNFTLKIRSTKLEDSAMYFCASSEDGGRAVREQYFGPGTRLTVT.

There are a few counts of this clonotype. The chain carries TRBV28 and TRBJ1-5; TRBD1 might be the D (6 bases). V lost 6 bases to trimming and J lost 4 bases, with 16 bases between them. Germline CDR1 is MDHEN and CDR2 is SYDVKM. CDR3 length: 15 residues. The CDR3 coding sequence is TGTGCCAGCAGACAGGGTGCCCAAGCAAATCAGCCCCAGCATTTT. It specifies CASRQGAQANQPQHF.

The chain recombines TRBV18 with TRBJ2-7, with 8 nucleotides matching TRBD2. V lost 2 bases to trimming and J lost 5 bases; unmatched junction nucleotides: 8. The CDR3 is 15 amino acids. The germline CDR1 and CDR2 sequences are KGHSH and LQKENI. The CDR3 is CASSPGGLGQDEQYF. The CDR3 DNA reads as TGTGCCAGCTCACCAGGGGGACTAGGGCAGGACGAGCAGTACTTC.

V gene TRBV28 combines with J gene TRBJ2-5; no firm D call. The germline CDR1 and CDR2 sequences are MDHEN and SYDVKM. V lost 2 bases, J lost 3 bases, and 4 bases lay in between. The CDR3 is 12 amino acids. DNA of the CDR3: TGTGCCAGCAGTTTACGAGAAGAGACCCAGTACTTC. The encoded protein is CASSLREETQYF. Complete variable domain (other parts from reference TRBV28 and TRBJ2-5): DVKVTQSSRYLVKRTGEKVFLECVQDMDHENMFWYRQDPGLGLRLIYFSYDVKMKEKGDIPEGYSVSREKKERFSLILESASTNQTSMYLCASSLREETQYFGPGTRLLVL.

CDR3 sequence: CASSFGTGGRRDNVLTF. CDR3 coding DNA: TGTGCCAGCAGTTTTGGGACAGGGGGGAGGAGGGACAACGTCCTGACTTTC. The chain is built from TRBV5-6 and TRBJ2-6, with 11 bases aligning to TRBD1. CDR3 size: 17 residues. In germline, CDR1 is SGHDT, CDR2 YYEEEE. The ends lost 5 bases at V and 9 bases at J; junction bases unmatched: 13.

The V gene is TRBV24-1, the J gene TRBJ2-1, with TRBD1 identical over 9 bases. CDR3 length: 15 amino acids. Unmatched junction bases numbered 5, after V lost 3 bases and J lost 6 bases. Germline lookup yields CDR1 KGHDR and CDR2 SFDVKD. The CDR3 DNA is TGTGCCACCAGTGATCCGGGACAGGGATTCAATGAGCAGTTCTTC. It yields the protein CATSDPGQGFNEQFF.

In this sample, this clonotype turned up a few times. The chain combines TRBV28 with TRBJ1-1; D uncertain. This CDR3 has 13 residues. The V and J ends lost 5 bases and 4 bases respectively, with 11 bases between them. CDR1 is MDHEN, CDR2 SYDVKM, per germline. The CDR3 sequence: CASSPGPGTEAFF. The CDR3 DNA is TGTGCCAGCAGTCCTGGCCCCGGCACTGAAGCTTTCTTT.

This clonotype turned up a few times. This rearrangement joins TRBV28 to TRBJ2-3; no firm D call. Germline V gene lookup returns CDR1 MDHEN and CDR2 SYDVKM. Trimming cost V 6 bases and J 1 base, with 5 bases left between them. The CDR3 consists of 12 residues. The CDR3 sequence: CASRVGTDTQYF. For the CDR3, the DNA is TGTGCCAGCAGGGTGGGCACAGATACGCAGTATTTT.

The chain couples TRBV18 to TRBJ1-5, with D maybe TRBD1 (6 bases). Germline CDR1 is KGHSH and CDR2 is LQKENI. The CDR3 consists of 14 residues. V was shortened by 1 base and J by 4 bases, with 8 bases between the two germline ends. CDR3 region: CASSPLQGNQPQHF. The CDR3 nucleotides read TGTGCCAGCTCACCACTCCAGGGGAATCAGCCCCAGCATTTT. Full variable domain (rest looked up from reference TRBV18 and TRBJ1-5): NAGVMQNPRHLVRRRGQEARLRCSPMKGHSHVYWYRQLPEEGLKFMVYLQKENIIDESGMPKERFSAEFPKEGPSILRIQQVVRGDSAAYFCASSPLQGNQPQHFGDGTRLSIL.